The next 19 T cell receptor beta chains were all read from a single sample in a study of T cells after yellow fever vaccination. One entry per CDR3 protein, called by TCRdb with MiXCR from the 5' RACE reads. The sample holds about 230,000 distinct CDR3 sequences, roughly 6.3% seen once. Sequenced here: CD4+ T cells sorted from PBMCs, sampled on the day of the yellow fever booster vaccination. These TCRs come from a man between 25 and 39 years old who received the YFV17D yellow fever vaccine.

A few counts support this clonotype. V usage is TRBV20-1 and J usage is TRBJ2-7; weak D call: TRBD1 (6 bases). V lost 2 bases to trimming and J lost 0 bases, with 14 bases between them. CDR1 is DFQATT, CDR2 SNEGSKA, per germline (reference sequence). There are 15 residues in the CDR3. CDR3 residues: CSARLLRGYSYEQYF. The CDR3 DNA reads TGCAGTGCTAGACTCCTTAGGGGGTACTCCTACGAGCAGTACTTC.

A few counts support this clonotype. This chain uses TRBV12-3 or TRBV12-4 with TRBJ1-5, with D maybe TRBD1 (5 bases). V was shortened by 0 bases and J by 7 bases, with 7 bases between the two germline ends. The CDR3 spans 13 residues. DNA of the CDR3: TGTGCCAGCAGTTTAGCCAGGGAACAGCCCCAGCATTTT. Translation: CASSLAREQPQHF.

This clonotype has at least ten counts. The chain recombines TRBV5-1 with TRBJ2-2, with D maybe TRBD2 (5 bases). Trimming took 0 bases from V and 5 from J, leaving 11 bases between them. The CDR3 spans 15 residues. Germline V CDR1 and CDR2: SGHRS, YFSETQ. CDR3 nucleotide sequence: TGCGCCAGCAGCTTGGGACCGGGCGGGACCGGGGAGCTGTTTTTT. It translates to CASSLGPGGTGELFF.

This clonotype occurred many times. This chain connects TRBV7-2 to TRBJ2-3, with 11 bases matching TRBD1. V was clipped by 5 bases and J by 4 bases; unmatched bases: 8. The germline V gene encodes CDR1 SGHTA and CDR2 FQGNSA. The CDR3 sequence is 16 residues long. The CDR3 DNA reads as TGTGCCAGCAGCATGCGACCGGGACAGGGGGCAGATACGCAGTATTTT. Translating it yields CASSMRPGQGADTQYF.

The sample holds a few counts of this clonotype. The gene calls are TRBV20-1 and TRBJ2-5, with 10 bases aligning to TRBD1. Germline trimming cut 5 bases from V and 5 bases from J; bases unmatched to any gene: 17. Germline CDR1 reads DFQATT; CDR2 reads SNEGSKA (reference sequence). CDR3 size: 17 residues. The CDR3 DNA is TGCAGTGCTCGAGGAATCACCGGGACAGGGGTCGGGGAGACCCAGTACTTC. Residues: CSARGITGTGVGETQYF.

A note on this clonotype: Germline is not matched at one junction end, which may reflect a read error. V and J are TRBV5-6 and TRBJ2-7, with D maybe TRBD2 (5 bases). Germline V gives CDR1 SGHDT, CDR2 YYEEEE. The CDR3 covers 19 residues. CDR3 sequence: CASSLGLSRSGSWVGGLNF. The CDR3 DNA reads TGTGCCAGCAGCTTGGGTCTATCGCGGAGTGGAAGTTGGGTCGGAGGTTTAAACTTC. Complete variable domain (other parts from reference TRBV5-6 and TRBJ2-7): DAGVTQSPTHLIKTRGQQVTLRCSPKSGHDTVSWYQQALGQGPQFIFQYYEEEERQRGNFPDRFSGHQFPNYSSELNVNALLLGDSALYLCASSLGLSRSGSWVGGLNFGPGTRLTVT.

The CDR3 DNA is TGTGCCAGTAGGCCCGGAGGGACAGGGGGAACCGGGGAGCTGTTTTTT. This translates into CASRPGGTGGTGELFF. The gene calls are TRBV19 and TRBJ2-2, with TRBD1 matching 11 bases. After removal of 6 bases from V and 5 bases from J, the junction contained 8 bases not matched to a gene. Germline values: CDR1 LNHDA, CDR2 SQIVND (reference sequence). CDR3 length: 16 amino acids.

This clonotype was counted ten times or more. The V call is TRBV27, the J call TRBJ2-3; 16 bases align to TRBD2. This CDR3 spans 16 amino acids. Unmatched junction bases numbered 3, after V lost 6 bases and J lost 3 bases. Germline-derived CDR1 and CDR2 are MNHEY and SMNVEV (reference sequence). For the CDR3, the DNA is TGTGCCAGCAGGGGACTAGCGGGAGGGCCGACAGATACGCAGTATTTT. This encodes CASRGLAGGPTDTQYF.

Only a few counts were recorded for this clonotype. V gene TRBV9 combines with J gene TRBJ2-1; D may be TRBD1 or TRBD2 (6 bases each). V shed 4 bases and J shed 9 bases, with 8 bases lying between them. Germline V gene lookup returns CDR1 SGDLS and CDR2 YYNGEE. The CDR3 runs 11 residues. This CDR3 is CASSPGAEQFF. CDR3 DNA sequence: TGTGCCAGCAGCCCGGGGGCTGAGCAGTTCTTC.

There are many counts of this clonotype. The chain employs TRBV24-1 and TRBJ2-5, with D tentatively TRBD1 (6 bases). Germline V gene lookup returns CDR1 KGHDR and CDR2 SFDVKD. The CDR3 consists of 15 residues. Trimming took off 3 bases at V and 1 base at J, with 11 bases between the two ends. This CDR3 reads CATSDPRTAQETQYF. CDR3 nucleotides: TGTGCCACCAGTGATCCAAGGACAGCCCAAGAGACCCAGTACTTC.

This clonotype occurred a few times. The chain combines TRBV7-2 with TRBJ2-7; 8 nucleotides match TRBD2. The CDR3 is 14 residues long. Germline V gene lookup returns CDR1 SGHTA and CDR2 FQGNSA. V gave up 7 bases and J gave up 4 bases; unmatched junction bases: 9. The CDR3 region has the DNA TGTGCCAGCAAACCGGGACTAGACACTTACGAGCAGTACTTC. As protein: CASKPGLDTYEQYF.

This clonotype has at least ten counts. The chain recombines TRBV29-1 with TRBJ2-7; 7 nucleotides line up with TRBD2. Germline-derived CDR1 and CDR2 are SQVTM and ANQGSEA. The CDR3 runs to 11 residues. Losses at the gene ends were 4 bases for V and 12 bases for J; bases not matched to a gene: 9. The CDR3 DNA reads as TGCAGCGTTGCCGTGGGAGGGTTCTCGTACTTC. Protein sequence: CSVAVGGFSYF.

This clonotype was counted many times. The chain joins TRBV19 to TRBJ1-5; D might be TRBD1 (6 bases). CDR1 is LNHDA, CDR2 SQIVND, per germline (reference sequence). Deletions cut 5 bases from V and 1 base from J, with 12 bases between. The length of the CDR3 is 15 residues. The CDR3 sequence is CASSSTGLSNQPQHF. The CDR3 region has the DNA TGTGCCAGTAGTTCGACAGGACTAAGCAATCAGCCCCAGCATTTT. The full variable domain, with the rest looked up from reference TRBV19 and TRBJ1-5, is DGGITQSPKYLFRKEGQNVTLSCEQNLNHDAMYWYRQDPGQGLRLIYYSQIVNDFQKGDIAEGYSVSREKKESFPLTVTSAQKNPTAFYLCASSSTGLSNQPQHFGDGTRLSIL.

CDR3 sequence reads: CASSLALGSGYNEQFF. The CDR3 DNA reads TGCGCCAGCAGCTTGGCCTTGGGCTCGGGGTACAATGAGCAGTTCTTC. This sequence joins TRBV5-1 and TRBJ2-1, with D possibly being TRBD2 (5 bases). The CDR3 length is 16 residues. V shed 0 bases and J shed 4 bases, with 14 bases lying between them. The germline V gene encodes CDR1 SGHRS and CDR2 YFSETQ.

This clonotype was found a few times. The chain uses TRBV20-1 and TRBJ1-4, with D maybe TRBD1 (5 bases). V lost 2 bases and J lost 1, with 8 bases in between. The CDR3 contains 14 residues. Germline V gene sequence: CDR1 DFQATT, CDR2 SNEGSKA (reference sequence). CDR3 amino acids: CSARRTKTNEKLFF. In DNA form, the CDR3 reads TGCAGTGCTAGACGGACAAAAACTAATGAAAAACTGTTTTTT.

The genes are TRBV11-3 and TRBJ2-1, with 12 bases aligning to TRBD2. The CDR3 sequence is 15 residues long. V trimming: 2 bases; J trimming: 7 bases; junction bases outside the gene matches: 3. Germline V gene lookup returns CDR1 SGHNT and CDR2 YENEEA. The CDR3 spells CASSLIGLAGNEQFF. The CDR3 DNA sequence: TGTGCCAGCAGCTTAATAGGACTAGCGGGAAATGAGCAGTTCTTC.

The sample holds many counts of this clonotype. V usage is TRBV7-2 and J usage is TRBJ2-2; the D is unclear. V lost 2 bases, J lost 3 bases, and 10 bases lay in between. Germline V gives CDR1 SGHTA, CDR2 FQGNSA. This CDR3 region has 15 residues. DNA for the CDR3: TGTGCCAGCAGCTTAAGCCAGACCGACACCGGGGAGCTGTTTTTT. It encodes CASSLSQTDTGELFF.

In its sample, this clonotype was seen a few times. This rearrangement joins TRBV10-3 to TRBJ1-2; TRBD1 agrees at 7 bases. The length of the CDR3 is 14 residues. Germline values: CDR1 ENHRY, CDR2 SYGVKD. The J segment lost 0 bases and the V segment lost 4 bases, leaving 2 bases of the junction unmatched. CDR3: CAISGQGTNYGYTF. The CDR3 DNA reads TGTGCCATCAGTGGACAGGGTACTAACTATGGCTACACCTTC.

CDR3 sequence reads: CASTPGSGTDTQYF. The CDR3, as DNA: TGCGCCAGCACCCCGGGTAGCGGGACCGATACGCAGTATTTT. This chain uses TRBV10-1 with TRBJ2-3; TRBD2 matches 8 bases. The CDR3 totals 14 residues. The trim removed 7 bases at V and 6 bases at J, leaving 9 bases unmatched. The germline V gene encodes CDR1 WNHNN and CDR2 SYGVQD (reference sequence).